A single sample is the source of the 15 T cell receptor beta chains below, sequenced in a study of shared clonotypes between healthy human individuals. This table comes from immunoSEQ multiplex PCR, and its TCRdb copy is limited to in-frame clones, with some not included. The table records about 1.5 million clones, under 99% of them present only once. The sequencing input was naive CD4+ T cells sorted from blood. Subset: CD45RA+ positively selected. The receptors originated from a man younger than 40 in good health.

The V call is TRBV5-1, the J call TRBJ2-2; perhaps TRBD2 as D (6 bases). Between the trimmed V and J ends, which lost 7 bases and 7 bases, there was a span of 14 bases. The germline V gene encodes CDR1 SGHRS and CDR2 YFSETQ. The CDR3 loop spans 13 amino acids. CDR3 loop: CASRGGLGGELFF. For the CDR3, the DNA is TGCGCCAGCCGAGGAGGGCTTGGCGGGGAGCTGTTTTTT.

The genes are TRBV25-1 and TRBJ1-5; D is unclear. There are 13 residues in the CDR3. The germline CDR1 and CDR2 sequences are MGHDK and SYGVNS. V was trimmed by 4 bases and J by 6 bases, leaving 10 bases between them. The CDR3, as DNA: TGTGCCAGCAGTGGATCGAGTAGTCAGCCCCAGCATTTT. Translation: CASSGSSSQPQHF.

In regard to this clone: This specimen includes other DNA sequences encoding the same CDR3. This chain uses TRBV28 with TRBJ1-2; D ambiguous. Trimming took off 2 bases at V and 4 bases at J, with 5 bases between the two ends. Per germline, CDR1 MDHEN and CDR2 SYDVKM. The CDR3 totals 12 residues. CDR3 coding DNA: TGTGCCAGCAGTTTAGAGTCCTATGGCTACACCTTC. Its translation: CASSLESYGYTF.

The rearrangement uses TRBV15 and TRBJ1-1, with D unresolved. The germline V and J ends were trimmed by 2 bases and 7 bases, with 11 bases remaining between them. The germline V gene encodes CDR1 LNHNV and CDR2 YYDKDF (reference sequence). The CDR3 totals 13 residues. CDR3 in DNA: TGTGCCACCAGCAGAACACGACGGGATGAAGCTTTCTTT. Translating gives CATSRTRRDEAFF.

The rearrangement joins TRBV5-6 to TRBJ2-3; D is uncertain. Trimming took off 3 bases at V and 6 bases at J, with 11 bases between the two ends. CDR1 is SGHDT and CDR2 is YYEEEE in the germline V gene. The CDR3 runs to 13 residues. CDR3 sequence (DNA): TGTGCCAGCAGCTCAGGCCCACTCGATACGCAGTATTTT. It encodes CASSSGPLDTQYF.

The V gene is TRBV27, the J gene TRBJ2-3; TRBD2 matches 11 bases. The ends lost 0 bases at V and 3 bases at J; junction bases unmatched: 5. The CDR3 has 17 residues. Germline V CDR1 and CDR2: MNHEY, SMNVEV (reference sequence). CDR3 DNA sequence: TGTGCCAGCAGTTTATCATGGACTAGCGGGTATACAGATACGCAGTATTTT. It yields the protein CASSLSWTSGYTDTQYF.

This chain uses TRBV6-1 with TRBJ1-3, with D possibly being TRBD1 (6 bases). The CDR3 extends over 15 amino acids. Germline V gives CDR1 MNHNS, CDR2 SASEGT. V shed 6 bases and J shed 3 bases, with 15 bases lying between them. The CDR3: CASRGARSGGNTIYF. CDR3 bases: TGTGCCAGCAGGGGGGCGCGCTCTGGTGGAAACACCATATATTTT.

The chain couples TRBV6-4 to TRBJ2-2; D is perhaps TRBD1 (6 bases). CDR3 size: 14 residues. CDR1 is MRHNA, CDR2 SNTAGT, per germline. Trimming stripped 6 bases from V and 4 bases from J, with 12 bases between. The CDR3: CASRTGPSTGELFF. The CDR3 region has the DNA TGTGCCAGCAGGACAGGTCCTAGCACCGGGGAGCTGTTTTTT.

This sequence joins TRBV4-3 and TRBJ2-7; the D gene is possibly TRBD1 (6 bases). Germline CDR1 is LGHNA and CDR2 is YSLEER. This CDR3 contains 14 residues. The ends were cut back, 1 base at V and 1 base at J, with 8 bases in the middle. For the CDR3, the DNA is TGCGCCAGCAGCCAAGGACAGGTGTCCTACGAGCAGTACTTC. It specifies CASSQGQVSYEQYF.

The chain links TRBV5-1 to TRBJ2-5; maybe TRBD2 (6 bases). Trimming pared 0 bases from V and 2 bases from J, leaving 11 bases between. The CDR3 loop spans 15 amino acids. Germline V gives CDR1 SGHRS, CDR2 YFSETQ. DNA for the CDR3: TGCGCCAGCAGCTTGGGGCCTGGGGGGCAAGAGACCCAGTACTTC. As protein: CASSLGPGGQETQYF.

The V and J genes are TRBV11-2 and TRBJ2-2; D unresolved. The CDR3 contains 16 residues. CDR1 SGHAT and CDR2 FQNNGV come from the germline V gene. V lost 1 base and J 0 bases, leaving 9 bases between the germline ends. CDR3 nucleotides: TGTGCCAGCAGCTTAGGTCGTGGCCCGAACACCGGGGAGCTGTTTTTT. Translation gives CASSLGRGPNTGELFF.

The rearrangement links TRBV28 to TRBJ2-2; no clear D. The germline V gene encodes CDR1 MDHEN and CDR2 SYDVKM. V was pared by 3 bases and J by 10 bases, with 21 bases between. CDR3 size: 16 residues. The CDR3 DNA reads TGTGCCAGCAGTTTTTCCCCCTCCGGGCCGCTTGAGGAGCTGTTTTTT. Translation gives CASSFSPSGPLEELFF.

Turning to this clone: Other DNA sequences from this sample encode an identical CDR3 as well. V is TRBV28 and J is TRBJ1-2; D is uncertain. With 1 base removed from V and 2 bases from J, the gap between germline ends came to 8 bases. There are 14 residues in the CDR3. Germline V CDR1 and CDR2: MDHEN, SYDVKM. CDR3 sequence reads: CASSLSGRNYGYTF. CDR3 bases: TGTGCCAGCAGTTTATCGGGGAGAAACTATGGCTACACCTTC.

The V and J genes are TRBV6-5 and TRBJ2-4, with TRBD1 identical over 7 bases. Germline loops: CDR1 MNHEY, CDR2 SVGAGI. Trimming cost V 2 bases and J 5 bases; bases outside gene matches: 6. The CDR3 has 15 amino acids. The CDR3 reads CASSYAPGQQNIQYF. The CDR3 coding sequence is TGTGCCAGCAGTTACGCCCCGGGACAGCAAAACATTCAGTACTTC.

The CDR3 coding sequence is TGTGCCAGCAGCTTAGTGGTCGGGGGGACGGCGGCTGAAGCTTTCTTT. Translating it yields CASSLVVGGTAAEAFF. The chain links TRBV7-6 to TRBJ1-1; the D gene is possibly TRBD1 (5 bases). Trimming cost V 1 base and J 6 bases, with 18 bases left between them. CDR1 and CDR2 (germline): SGHVS, FNYEAQ. The CDR3 runs 16 residues.